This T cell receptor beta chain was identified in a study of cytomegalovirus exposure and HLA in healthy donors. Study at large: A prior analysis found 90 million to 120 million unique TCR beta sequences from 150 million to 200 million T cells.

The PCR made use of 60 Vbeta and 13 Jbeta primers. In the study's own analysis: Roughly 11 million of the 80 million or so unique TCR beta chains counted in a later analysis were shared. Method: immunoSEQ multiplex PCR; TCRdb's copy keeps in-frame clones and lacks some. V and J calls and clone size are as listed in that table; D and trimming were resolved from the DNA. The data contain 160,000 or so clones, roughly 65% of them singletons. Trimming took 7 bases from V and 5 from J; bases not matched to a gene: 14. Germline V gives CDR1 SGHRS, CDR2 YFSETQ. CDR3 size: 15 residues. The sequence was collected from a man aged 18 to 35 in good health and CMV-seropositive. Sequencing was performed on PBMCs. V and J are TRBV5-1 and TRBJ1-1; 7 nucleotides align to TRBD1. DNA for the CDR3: TGCGCCAGCCACGCTGAAGACAGGGTGCGTACTGAAGCTTTCTTT. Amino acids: CASHAEDRVRTEAFF.